The next 12 T cell receptor beta chains were all read from a single sample in a study of blood T cell repertoires in COVID-19 (dated by TCRdb to 2020 to 2022). Libraries were prepared through the immunoSEQ multiplex PCR assay. TCRdb limited this immuneACCESS table to in-frame rearrangements with V and J called. A share of clones is missing; checked studies link under half to unresolved V genes, and the rest is unexplained. This sample is represented by approximately 230,000 clones; about 80% of them were singletons. The leading ten clones occupy 15% of the sample. Sequenced: PBMCs or T cells enriched from blood (not recorded which). The receptors were gathered from a man in his forties who had recovered from COVID-19.

V is TRBV6-2 or TRBV6-3 and J is TRBJ1-5; tentative D call: TRBD1 (5 bases). The CDR3 totals 16 residues. With 5 bases removed from V and 3 bases from J, the gap between germline ends came to 17 bases. In germline, CDR1 is MNHEY, CDR2 SVGEGT. The DNA of the CDR3 is TGTGCCAGCAGTCGAGGACAAGGTAGGGACAATCAGCCCCAGCATTTT. It translates to CASSRGQGRDNQPQHF.

This clone was seen a single time. The CDR3 loop is CASSQLSGLRTDTQYF. The CDR3 DNA follows: TGTGCCAGCAGCCAATTAAGCGGGCTCCGAACAGATACGCAGTATTTT. V usage is TRBV14 and J usage is TRBJ2-3, with D tentatively TRBD2 (6 bases). Germline CDR1 is SGHDN and CDR2 is FVKESK. CDR3 size: 16 residues. Trimming removed 2 bases from V and 3 bases from J, with 15 bases in between.

J is TRBJ2-4 and V is TRBV7-2; D is possibly TRBD1 (5 bases). V was trimmed by 8 bases and J by 5 bases, leaving 13 bases between them. The CDR3 has 13 amino acids. CDR1 is SGHTA, CDR2 FQGNSA, per germline. Here the CDR3 reads CASGASPQNIQYF. Written as DNA, the CDR3 is TGTGCCAGCGGGGCCAGCCCTCAAAACATTCAGTACTTC.

This chain links TRBV7-3 with TRBJ2-6; no reliable D call. The ends were cut back, 8 bases at V and 4 bases at J, with 12 bases in the middle. The CDR3 contains 14 residues. The germline CDR1 and CDR2 sequences are SGHTA and FQGTGA. CDR3 coding DNA: TGTGCCAGCGGGCAGCCACTGGGGGCCAACGTCCTGACTTTC. Its protein product is CASGQPLGANVLTF.

This clone was picked up one time. This sequence joins TRBV29-1 and TRBJ2-4; TRBD1 might be the D (5 bases). CDR3 size: 12 residues. Germline loops: CDR1 SQVTM, CDR2 ANQGSEA. Trimming removed 8 bases at V and 9 bases at J, with 17 bases between. In DNA, the CDR3 is TGCAGCCACTCTGGGGCGACGGGCATTCAGTACTTC. Translated: CSHSGATGIQYF.

The CDR3, as DNA: TGTGCCAGCAGTTTAGGGGGGAGCCTTGGGGAAAAACTGTTTTTT. Its translation: CASSLGGSLGEKLFF. V gene TRBV28 combines with J gene TRBJ1-4, with TRBD1 as a possible D gene (5 bases). With 2 bases removed from V and 8 bases from J, the gap between germline ends came to 15 bases. CDR3 length equals 15 residues. Per germline, CDR1 MDHEN and CDR2 SYDVKM.

The rearrangement links TRBV4-1 to TRBJ2-2, with 7 bases matching TRBD1. This CDR3 has 17 amino acids. V shed 4 bases and J 0 bases; nucleotides not matched to a gene: 8. Germline V gives CDR1 MGHRA, CDR2 YSYEKL. The CDR3 protein is CASSLARDRTNTGELFF. CDR3 coding DNA: TGCGCCAGCAGCCTCGCACGGGACAGAACGAACACCGGGGAGCTGTTTTTT.

This rearrangement joins TRBV9 to TRBJ2-2; D may be TRBD1 (6 bases). The germline V and J ends were trimmed by 4 bases and 4 bases, with 17 bases remaining between them. In germline, CDR1 is SGDLS, CDR2 YYNGEE. CDR3 length: 16 amino acids. CDR3 sequence (DNA): TGTGCCAGCAGCCTACAGGGTTACTCGTTCACCGGGGAGCTGTTTTTT. This codes for CASSLQGYSFTGELFF.

This clone was observed a single time. The chain joins TRBV4-1 to TRBJ1-6; 9 bases are shared with TRBD1. Trimming took 3 bases from V and 6 from J; bases not matched to a gene: 6. The CDR3 loop spans 16 amino acids. Germline values: CDR1 MGHRA, CDR2 YSYEKL. The DNA for the CDR3 is TGCGCCAGCAGCCAGCCGGGACAGGGCAGTAATTCACCCCTCCACTTT. Amino acids: CASSQPGQGSNSPLHF.

The chain has TRBV29-1 and TRBJ2-5; D gene ambiguous. The V end lost 4 bases, the J end lost 1 base, and 10 bases lay between the germline ends. Germline assignment: CDR1 SQVTM and CDR2 ANQGSEA. CDR3 length: 13 residues. The CDR3 sequence: CSVAVSIQETQYF. The DNA of the CDR3 is TGCAGCGTTGCCGTTAGCATCCAAGAGACCCAGTACTTC.

This chain connects TRBV3-1 (or the pseudogene TRBV3-2) to TRBJ1-1; no firm D call. The V gene's germline CDR1 is LGHDT and CDR2 YNNKEL (reference sequence). V was shortened by 0 bases and J by 1 base, with 6 bases between the two germline ends. This CDR3 contains 14 residues. The CDR3 sequence is CASSQEAANTEAFF. CDR3 bases: TGTGCCAGCAGCCAAGAGGCGGCGAACACTGAAGCTTTCTTT.

The chain joins TRBV6-1 to TRBJ2-7; perhaps TRBD1 as D (6 bases). CDR3 length: 15 amino acids. Per germline, CDR1 MNHNS and CDR2 SASEGT. V was cut by 1 base and J by 5 bases, with 15 bases left in between. Here the CDR3 reads CASSEGHRVSDEQYF. As DNA, the CDR3 is TGTGCCAGCAGTGAAGGTCACAGGGTAAGCGACGAGCAGTACTTC.